This TCR beta chain was captured in a study of cytomegalovirus exposure and HLA in healthy donors. Broader study findings: An analysis that was carried out later associated 16,951 TCR beta sequences with HLA alleles at 0.05 false discovery rate.

This CDR3 is built from 14 residues. The germline V gene encodes CDR1 MNHEY and CDR2 SVGAGI. Trimming at V came to 5 bases and at J to 5 bases, leaving 8 bases not matched to a gene. For this clone: The antigen is not known.

The PCR made use of 60 Vbeta and 13 Jbeta primers. Profiling relied on immunoSEQ multiplex PCR, and the TCRdb table lists in-frame clones only, not all of them. This table has approximately 150,000 clones, 60% to 80% appearing once. The sequenced sample was PBMCs. The genes are TRBV6-5 and TRBJ1-2, with 7 bases aligning to TRBD1. This sequence originates from a man between 35 and 55 years old in good health and CMV-seropositive. CDR3 bases: TGTGCCAGCAGTGAACACGCAGGGGGGTATGGCTACACCTTC. It translates to CASSEHAGGYGYTF.